Following are 30 T cell receptor beta chains from one sample sequenced in a study of control samples from healthy donors and cancer patients. Libraries were prepared by immunoSEQ multiplex PCR; TCRdb keeps only in-frame clonotypes and omits some of them. The sample has more than 95,000 clones; roughly 91% are singletons. The source material was PBMCs. All receptors derive from a man in his sixties with lung cancer.

This clone has just one count. V and J are TRBV19 and TRBJ1-5; D unclear. Germline loops: CDR1 LNHDA, CDR2 SQIVND (reference sequence). The CDR3 totals 15 residues. Trimming cost V 1 base and J 2 bases, with 9 bases left between them. The CDR3 region is CASSIGGERNQPQHF. As DNA, the CDR3 is TGTGCCAGTAGTATAGGAGGAGAGCGCAATCAGCCCCAGCATTTT. The entire variable domain, with the rest obtained from reference TRBV19 and TRBJ1-5, is as follows: DGGITQSPKYLFRKEGQNVTLSCEQNLNHDAMYWYRQDPGQGLRLIYYSQIVNDFQKGDIAEGYSVSREKKESFPLTVTSAQKNPTAFYLCASSIGGERNQPQHFGDGTRLSIL.

This CDR3 reads CASSEWENTEAFF. The CDR3 DNA sequence: TGTGCCAGCTCAGAGTGGGAGAACACTGAAGCTTTCTTT. This chain links TRBV18 with TRBJ1-1, with D hard to call. V was clipped by 5 bases and J by 1 base, with 8 bases between them. This CDR3 has 13 amino acids. Germline loops: CDR1 KGHSH, CDR2 LQKENI. Full variable domain (rest looked up from reference TRBV18 and TRBJ1-1): NAGVMQNPRHLVRRRGQEARLRCSPMKGHSHVYWYRQLPEEGLKFMVYLQKENIIDESGMPKERFSAEFPKEGPSILRIQQVVRGDSAAYFCASSEWENTEAFFGQGTRLTVV.

The rearrangement joins TRBV5-1 to TRBJ2-3; D unresolved. Germline V lookup: CDR1 SGHRS, CDR2 YFSETQ. The ends were cut back, 0 bases at V and 6 bases at J, with 11 bases in the middle. CDR3 length equals 14 residues. The DNA of the CDR3 is TGCGCCAGCAGCTTGGATCAGCCTTCTGATACGCAGTATTTT. This sequence encodes CASSLDQPSDTQYF.

CDR3 loop: CASSRGQSQYQETQYF. The CDR3 DNA reads as TGTGCCAGCAGCCGTGGACAGTCACAGTACCAAGAGACCCAGTACTTC. The gene calls are TRBV9 and TRBJ2-5, with D maybe TRBD1 (6 bases). The V gene lost 4 bases and the J gene lost 0 bases, with 16 bases spanning the gap. The germline gives CDR1 SGDLS, CDR2 YYNGEE. The CDR3 runs to 16 residues.

The rearrangement joins TRBV20-1 to TRBJ2-3, with 12 bases that match TRBD2. The J segment lost 4 bases and the V segment lost 3 bases, leaving 14 bases of the junction unmatched. Germline CDR1 reads DFQATT; CDR2 reads SNEGSKA (reference sequence). The CDR3 has 18 residues. CDR3 bases: TGCAGTGCTAGTGTCGTGCTAGCGGGGGGGCCGTGGGCAGATACGCAGTATTTT. Translated, it gives CSASVVLAGGPWADTQYF.

The rearrangement links TRBV5-1 to TRBJ1-2; D call uncertain. Germline V gene lookup returns CDR1 SGHRS and CDR2 YFSETQ. Trimming took off 0 bases at V and 6 bases at J, with 9 bases between the two ends. The CDR3 totals 13 residues. CDR3 loop: CASSLAGGNGYTF. The CDR3 nucleotides are TGCGCCAGCAGCTTGGCCGGAGGGAATGGCTACACCTTC.

This clone was recorded many times. The chain uses TRBV10-1 and TRBJ2-3; 10 positions match TRBD2. J was trimmed by 4 bases and V by 8 bases; bases with no gene match: 6. Germline V CDR1 and CDR2: WNHNN, SYGVQD (reference sequence). CDR3 size: 14 residues. Here the CDR3 DNA reads TGCGCCAGCGGGAGCGGGGGGGCCTCAGATACGCAGTATTTT. Protein sequence: CASGSGGASDTQYF.

This rearrangement joins TRBV4-2 to TRBJ2-7; 7 positions agree with TRBD1. The CDR3 is 16 residues long. With 5 bases clipped from V and 2 bases from J, the junction kept 12 bases outside the gene matches. Germline CDR1 LGHNA, CDR2 YNFKEQ. Here the CDR3 DNA reads TGTGCCAGCAGCTCCCATGCGGCAGGGACAGCCTACGAGCAGTACTTC. Its protein is CASSSHAAGTAYEQYF.

This clone was seen only once. The rearrangement uses TRBV5-6 and TRBJ1-5; tentatively, D is TRBD1 (6 bases). V gave up 4 bases and J gave up 6 bases, with 14 bases separating them. This CDR3 is built from 14 residues. Germline CDR1 SGHDT, CDR2 YYEEEE. The CDR3 coding sequence is TGTGCCAGCAGCGTTGACAGGAGCGCTCAGCCCCAGCATTTT. Protein product: CASSVDRSAQPQHF.

The genes are TRBV7-2 and TRBJ2-2; D possibly corresponds to TRBD2 (5 bases). The germline V gene encodes CDR1 SGHTA and CDR2 FQGNSA. CDR3 length: 14 residues. V lost 4 bases and J 6 bases, leaving 12 bases between the germline ends. CDR3 DNA sequence: TGTGCCAGCAGCTCCCGCCGGGATCCCGGGGAGCTGTTTTTT. Encoded protein: CASSSRRDPGELFF. Variable domain in full (rest from reference TRBV7-2 and TRBJ2-2): GAGVSQSPSNKVTEKGKDVELRCDPISGHTALYWYRQSLGQGLEFLIYFQGNSAPDKSGLPSDRFSAERTGGSVSTLTIQRTQQEDSAVYLCASSSRRDPGELFFGEGSRLTVL.

The genes are TRBV12-3 or TRBV12-4 and TRBJ2-2; D is undetermined. Trimming removed 6 bases from V and 7 bases from J, with 12 bases in between. The CDR3 has 13 amino acids. The CDR3 nucleotides read TGTGCCAGCAGAGGGTTGGTAGGCGGGGAGCTGTTTTTT. This encodes CASRGLVGGELFF.

This chain connects TRBV6-5 to TRBJ1-2; no reliable D call. The length of the CDR3 is 14 residues. CDR1 is MNHEY and CDR2 is SVGAGI in the germline V gene. Deletions cut 0 bases from V and 1 base from J, with 6 bases between. The CDR3 DNA is TGTGCCAGCAGTTACTCGAGGGATAACTATGGCTACACCTTC. It is translated as CASSYSRDNYGYTF.

The chain employs TRBV6-5 and TRBJ1-4; D gene unclear. Trimming left V 7 bases short and J 5 bases short, with 11 bases between. CDR1 and CDR2 from the germline V gene are MNHEY and SVGAGI. The CDR3 extends over 13 amino acids. The CDR3 DNA reads TGTGCCAGCACCCGTCAGCCAAATGAAAAACTGTTTTTT. Its translation: CASTRQPNEKLFF.

V usage is TRBV29-1 and J usage is TRBJ1-2; tentatively, D is TRBD1 (6 bases). The CDR3 covers 14 residues. Trimming shortened V by 7 bases and J by 0 bases, and 15 bases separated the two germline ends. The germline V gene has CDR1 SQVTM and CDR2 ANQGSEA. The CDR3 bases are TGCAGCGACAGACTCCCAGGGGCTAACTATGGCTACACCTTC. It codes for CSDRLPGANYGYTF.

This clone was seen a few times. The V gene is TRBV19, the J gene TRBJ1-2; 7 bases are shared with TRBD1. CDR1 LNHDA and CDR2 SQIVND come from the germline V gene (reference sequence). The CDR3 runs to 15 residues. The junction had 11 bases not matched to a gene; V was cut back by 5 bases and J by 5 bases. CDR3 loop: CASSPRDSGQYGYTF. As DNA, the CDR3 is TGTGCCAGTAGTCCCCGGGACAGTGGTCAATATGGCTACACCTTC.

The chain carries TRBV30 and TRBJ2-3; 7 bases align to TRBD1. Germline V gene sequence: CDR1 GTSNPN, CDR2 SVGIG (reference sequence). The length of the CDR3 is 15 residues. The V segment lost 0 bases and the J segment 1 base; nucleotides outside the gene matches: 4. The CDR3 spells CAWSVKGTGTDTQYF. The CDR3 nucleotides read TGTGCCTGGAGTGTAAAGGGGACAGGCACAGATACGCAGTATTTT.

The genes are TRBV12-3 or TRBV12-4 and TRBJ1-1; D unresolved. The CDR3 has 12 residues. With 6 bases removed from V and 1 base from J, the gap between germline ends came to 6 bases. CDR3 sequence: CASRYGNTEAFF. The CDR3, as DNA: TGTGCCAGCAGGTATGGGAACACTGAAGCTTTCTTT.

The rearrangement uses TRBV7-3 and TRBJ1-1, with D tentatively TRBD1 (6 bases). Germline lookup yields CDR1 SGHTA and CDR2 FQGTGA. V was trimmed by 2 bases and J by 5 bases, leaving 18 bases between them. The length of the CDR3 is 16 residues. The CDR3: CASSLGTGQGTTEAFF. CDR3 bases: TGTGCCAGCAGCTTAGGTACAGGGCAAGGAACAACTGAAGCTTTCTTT.

The rearrangement uses TRBV2 and TRBJ1-5, with D possibly being TRBD1 (5 bases). In germline, CDR1 is SNHLY, CDR2 FYNNEI. The CDR3 covers 12 residues. Trimming shortened V by 6 bases and J by 5 bases, and 8 bases separated the two germline ends. The CDR3 DNA sequence: TGTGCCAGCAGGAGGGGAGATCAGCCCCAGCATTTT. Translation gives CASRRGDQPQHF.

The chain joins TRBV12-3 or TRBV12-4 to TRBJ1-1; D gene uncertain. V gave up 1 base and J gave up 0 bases, with 3 bases separating them. The CDR3 length is 13 residues. For the CDR3, the DNA is TGTGCCAGCAGTTTAGATTTGAACACTGAAGCTTTCTTT. Translating gives CASSLDLNTEAFF.

The chain joins TRBV6-5 to TRBJ1-2, with TRBD1 as a possible D gene (6 bases). Looked up from germline, CDR1 is MNHEY and CDR2 is SVGAGI. CDR3 length: 13 amino acids. Trimming cost V 6 bases and J 2 bases, with 10 bases left between them. The CDR3: CASSRGGNYGYTF. DNA for the CDR3: TGTGCCAGCAGCAGGGGAGGGAACTATGGCTACACCTTC.

The chain recombines TRBV7-2 with TRBJ2-2, with 9 bases fitting TRBD2. Losses at the gene ends were 0 bases for V and 7 bases for J; bases not matched to a gene: 9. The CDR3 extends over 17 amino acids. Germline loops: CDR1 SGHTA, CDR2 FQGNSA. Here the CDR3 DNA reads TGTGCCAGCAGCTTAGCCCCCCCGGGCGGGGGGGACGGGGAGCTGTTTTTT. It yields the protein CASSLAPPGGGDGELFF. Full variable domain (missing parts from reference TRBV7-2 and TRBJ2-2): GAGVSQSPSNKVTEKGKDVELRCDPISGHTALYWYRQSLGQGLEFLIYFQGNSAPDKSGLPSDRFSAERTGGSVSTLTIQRTQQEDSAVYLCASSLAPPGGGDGELFFGEGSRLTVL.

V usage is TRBV2 and J usage is TRBJ2-3, with a possible D match to TRBD2 (5 bases). CDR1 SNHLY and CDR2 FYNNEI come from the germline V gene. V gave up 6 bases and J gave up 6 bases, with 7 bases separating them. The CDR3 is 11 residues long. The CDR3 region is CASRLVDTQYF. The DNA of the CDR3 is TGTGCCAGCAGACTAGTCGATACGCAGTATTTT. The whole variable domain, remainder taken from reference TRBV2 and TRBJ2-3, is EPEVTQTPSHQVTQMGQEVILRCVPISNHLYFYWYRQILGQKVEFLVSFYNNEISEKSEIFDDQFSVERPDGSNFTLKIRSTKLEDSAMYFCASRLVDTQYFGPGTRLTVL.

CDR3 in DNA: TGTGCCAGCTCAGTGATGGGAGAGACCCAGTACTTC. Its translation: CASSVMGETQYF. The chain recombines TRBV18 with TRBJ2-5, with no clear D. In germline, CDR1 is KGHSH, CDR2 LQKENI. This CDR3 comprises 12 residues. Trimming stripped 5 bases from V and 4 bases from J, with 8 bases between.

V and J are TRBV5-1 and TRBJ2-5; TRBD1 matches at 8 bases. J was trimmed by 5 bases and V by 1 base; bases with no gene match: 13. The CDR3 is 17 amino acids. CDR1 SGHRS and CDR2 YFSETQ come from the germline V gene. This CDR3 reads CASSLSRWQGAGETQYF. The CDR3 nucleotides are TGCGCCAGCAGCTTGTCCCGATGGCAGGGGGCAGGGGAGACCCAGTACTTC.

The chain uses TRBV3-1 (or the pseudogene TRBV3-2) and TRBJ2-3, with TRBD2 as a possible D gene (5 bases). The CDR3 length is 17 residues. From germline, CDR1 is LGHDT and CDR2 YNNKEL (reference sequence). The V end was cut by 2 bases, the J end by 1 base, with 16 bases between. The CDR3 protein is CASSQPLTGYGTDTQYF. CDR3 DNA sequence: TGTGCCAGCAGCCAACCCCTAACGGGGTATGGCACAGATACGCAGTATTTT.

The CDR3 DNA is TGCAGCGTCGTACCGGGACAGAGTAATGAAAAACTGTTTTTT. It is translated as CSVVPGQSNEKLFF. The chain carries TRBV29-1 and TRBJ1-4; 7 nucleotides line up with TRBD1. The CDR3 loop spans 14 amino acids. J gave up 4 bases and V 6 bases, and 8 bases lay outside the gene matches. Germline CDR1 is SQVTM and CDR2 is ANQGSEA. The whole variable domain, remainder taken from reference TRBV29-1 and TRBJ1-4, is SAVISQKPSRDICQRGTSLTIQCQVDSQVTMMFWYRQQPGQSLTLIATANQGSEATYESGFVIDKFPISRPNLTFSTLTVSNMSPEDSSIYLCSVVPGQSNEKLFFGSGTQLSVL.

The chain employs TRBV6-5 and TRBJ1-2; TRBD1 aligns across 7 bases. After removal of 3 bases from V and 6 bases from J, the junction contained 10 bases not matched to a gene. The CDR3 covers 15 residues. Germline V gene sequence: CDR1 MNHEY, CDR2 SVGAGI. CDR3 loop: CASSYDRQGWNGYTF. The CDR3 nucleotides read TGTGCCAGCAGTTATGATAGACAGGGCTGGAATGGCTACACCTTC.

This rearrangement joins TRBV6-5 to TRBJ1-5; perhaps TRBD1 as D (5 bases). The CDR3 is 12 amino acids. Germline V gene data show CDR1 as MNHEY and CDR2 as SVGAGI. Trimming pared 6 bases from V and 4 bases from J, leaving 7 bases between. CDR3 in amino acids: CASRQGNQPQHF. DNA for the CDR3: TGTGCCAGCAGGCAGGGAAATCAGCCCCAGCATTTT.

The chain combines TRBV10-1 with TRBJ1-5, with D uncertain. Germline CDR1 is WNHNN and CDR2 is SYGVQD (reference sequence). V lost 3 bases and J lost 2, with 11 bases in between. The CDR3 runs to 15 residues. CDR3 DNA: TGCGCCAGCAGTGAAAACACCGCTGGCAATCAGCCCCAGCATTTT. Translating it yields CASSENTAGNQPQHF.